The sequence of this TCR beta chain was determined in a study of shared clonotypes between healthy human individuals. Study-level background: With ages of 18 to 49, the donors were a couple of women and a few men.

The V and J ends lost 7 bases and 3 bases, in that order; junction bases with no gene match: 7. The CDR3 spans 15 residues. Germline-derived CDR1 and CDR2 are SGHTS and YDEGEE. Only in-frame clones appear in the TCRdb table, and some are missing; sequencing was by immunoSEQ multiplex PCR. This table has just over 2,000,000 clones, 85% to 95% appearing once. This clone was detected only once. Its antigen is unknown. Healthy HIV-negative adults with no recent acute infections or vaccinations were recruited as donors. Study-level findings and limits: In general, naive subsets displayed greater estimated richness than memory subsets did. Clonotypes that were shared across a handful of donors made up approximately 5% of naive CD4 clonotypes.

The sequenced sample consisted of naive CD4+ T cells sorted from blood. The subset is: CD45RA+ positively selected. V is TRBV5-8 and J is TRBJ2-2, with 9 bases lining up with TRBD2. The TCR was taken from a man aged 18 to 35 in good health. CDR3 protein: CASPSGGWYTGELFF. As DNA, the CDR3 is TGTGCCAGCCCGAGCGGGGGGTGGTACACCGGGGAGCTGTTTTTT.